A selection of T cell receptor beta chains follows, all from one sample in a study of regulatory T cells in long-lasting Graves disease. TCRdb itself ran the multiplex PCR reads through MiXCR, one entry per CDR3 protein. The table lists some 220,000 distinct CDR3 sequences, approximately 18% of them singletons. These same data were also listed under a study on T cells in Graves' hyperthyroidism and ophthalmopathy.

The starting material was peripheral blood mononuclear cells (PBMCs), obtained at new diagnosis, from a patient treated with antithyroid drugs. Receptor source: a young woman with Graves disease. CDR3s include the opening cysteine and the closing phenylalanine or tryptophan. The order of the fields is V gene, J gene, D gene, clone size, CDR3 DNA, CDR3 protein. A D gene is named only where the DNA matches it firmly. The size field is filled for only some rows; it gives once, few, many or a size class.

v_gene: TRBV29-1; j_gene: TRBJ2-3; d_gene: TRBD2; abundance: many; CDR3nt: TGCAGCGTTGACGAGGTACTAGCGGAGACAGATACGCAGTATTTT; CDR3aa: CSVDEVLAETDTQYF
v_gene: TRBV2; j_gene: TRBJ1-1; d_gene: -; abundance: many; CDR3nt: TGTGCCAGCAGTGTCGGGCTAGACACTGAAGCTTTCTTT; CDR3aa: CASSVGLDTEAFF
v_gene: TRBV11-2; j_gene: TRBJ1-1; d_gene: -; abundance: many; CDR3nt: TGTGCCAGCAGCTTGGACAGAAACACTGAAGCTTTCTTT; CDR3aa: CASSLDRNTEAFF
v_gene: TRBV12-3/TRBV12-4; j_gene: TRBJ1-3; d_gene: -; abundance: many; CDR3nt: TGTGCCAGCAGTTTGGGACGGATCTCTGGAAACACCATATATTTT; CDR3aa: CASSLGRISGNTIYF
v_gene: TRBV28; j_gene: TRBJ1-1; d_gene: -; abundance: few; CDR3nt: TGTGCCAGCAGGGGGGACGGGGGAAACACTGAAGCTTTCTTT; CDR3aa: CASRGDGGNTEAFF
v_gene: TRBV4-1; j_gene: TRBJ2-1; d_gene: -; abundance: few; CDR3nt: TGCGCCAGCAGCCTTTCTACAGGGATATCCTACAATGAGCAGTTCTTC; CDR3aa: CASSLSTGISYNEQFF
v_gene: TRBV3-1; j_gene: TRBJ1-1; d_gene: -; abundance: many; CDR3nt: TGTGCCAGCAGCCTAGTGGACAGAAGGGACACTGAAGCTTTCTTT; CDR3aa: CASSLVDRRDTEAFF
v_gene: TRBV14; j_gene: TRBJ2-1; d_gene: TRBD1; abundance: -; CDR3nt: TGTGCCAGCAGCCAATGGGGACAGCCCTACAATGAGCAGTTCTTC; CDR3aa: CASSQWGQPYNEQFF
v_gene: TRBV2; j_gene: TRBJ2-7; d_gene: TRBD1; abundance: many; CDR3nt: TGTGCCAGCAGTGAAGCCACAGGGGGCCCCTACGAGCAGTACTTC; CDR3aa: CASSEATGGPYEQYF
v_gene: TRBV28; j_gene: TRBJ2-2; d_gene: TRBD2; abundance: -; CDR3nt: TGTGCCAGCAGTGTGACTAGCGGGGGGGCCGGGGAGCTGTTTTTT; CDR3aa: CASSVTSGGAGELFF
v_gene: TRBV9; j_gene: TRBJ1-3; d_gene: -; abundance: many; CDR3nt: TGTGCCAGCAGCGTAGTTGCGACACCGGGAAACACCATATATTTT; CDR3aa: CASSVVATPGNTIYF
v_gene: TRBV20-1; j_gene: TRBJ2-1; d_gene: TRBD1; abundance: -; CDR3nt: TGCAGTGCTAAAGCCTACAGGGGGGTGTCCTACAATGAGCAGTTCTTC; CDR3aa: CSAKAYRGVSYNEQFF
v_gene: TRBV6-1; j_gene: TRBJ2-1; d_gene: TRBD2; abundance: -; CDR3nt: TGTGCCAGCAGGAAAGTAGCGGGAGAAGGGGTCAATGAGCAGTTCTTC; CDR3aa: CASRKVAGEGVNEQFF
v_gene: TRBV11-2; j_gene: TRBJ1-3; d_gene: -; abundance: many; CDR3nt: TGTGCCAGCAGCGGGGCCTCTGGAAACACCATATATTTT; CDR3aa: CASSGASGNTIYF
v_gene: TRBV7-9; j_gene: TRBJ2-1; d_gene: -; abundance: many; CDR3nt: TGTGCCAGCAGCTTAATATCGGGACTGCAGGCAGATGAGCAGTTCTTC; CDR3aa: CASSLISGLQADEQFF
v_gene: TRBV20-1; j_gene: TRBJ1-1; d_gene: -; abundance: many; CDR3nt: TGCAGTGCTAGCCCACCCGGAGGGGGCACTGAAGCTTTCTTT; CDR3aa: CSASPPGGGTEAFF
v_gene: TRBV28; j_gene: TRBJ1-5; d_gene: TRBD1; abundance: many; CDR3nt: TGTGCCAGCAGCCTCCGGGACAGGGCTCAGCCCCAGCATTTT; CDR3aa: CASSLRDRAQPQHF
v_gene: TRBV19; j_gene: TRBJ2-5; d_gene: -; abundance: many; CDR3nt: TGTGCCAGTAGTATCCGGAACAGCGGCATAGAGACCCAGTACTTC; CDR3aa: CASSIRNSGIETQYF
v_gene: TRBV19; j_gene: TRBJ1-5; d_gene: -; abundance: many; CDR3nt: TGTGCCAGCTCACCTTGGGGGGGGAATCAGCCCCAGCATTTT; CDR3aa: CASSPWGGNQPQHF
v_gene: TRBV20-1; j_gene: TRBJ1-1; d_gene: TRBD1; abundance: many; CDR3nt: TGCAGTGCTAGCGGGGACTTCCAAGGGGGCATGAACACTGAAGCTTTCTTT; CDR3aa: CSASGDFQGGMNTEAFF
v_gene: TRBV12-3/TRBV12-4; j_gene: TRBJ1-2; d_gene: -; abundance: many; CDR3nt: TGTGCCAGCAGTAGCCGGGACCTAGGCTACTATGGCTACACCTTC; CDR3aa: CASSSRDLGYYGYTF
v_gene: TRBV2; j_gene: TRBJ1-1; d_gene: -; abundance: many; CDR3nt: TGTGCCAGCAATACCAATGTGGGCCCACCCACTGAAGCTTTCTTT; CDR3aa: CASNTNVGPPTEAFF
v_gene: TRBV24-1; j_gene: TRBJ2-1; d_gene: TRBD2; abundance: many; CDR3nt: TGTGCCACCAGTCAGACTAGCGGGATAGGATGGAATGAGCAGTTCTTC; CDR3aa: CATSQTSGIGWNEQFF
v_gene: TRBV30; j_gene: TRBJ2-5; d_gene: -; abundance: -; CDR3nt: TGTGCCTGGAGTGGGCCGGCCCAGTACTTC; CDR3aa: CAWSGPAQYF
v_gene: TRBV24-1; j_gene: TRBJ2-2; d_gene: TRBD1; abundance: many; CDR3nt: TGTGCCACCAGTGACTTCGGGACAGGGCTGGACGGGGAGCTGTTTTTT; CDR3aa: CATSDFGTGLDGELFF
v_gene: TRBV28; j_gene: TRBJ1-6; d_gene: -; abundance: many; CDR3nt: TGTGCCAGCAGTTCTACAGGGAAGGGGTATAATTCACCCCTCCACTTT; CDR3aa: CASSSTGKGYNSPLHF
v_gene: TRBV14; j_gene: TRBJ1-6; d_gene: -; abundance: many; CDR3nt: TGTGCCAGCAGCCACGTTTGGGAGTCCCCTTATGGTAATTCACCCCTCCACTTT; CDR3aa: CASSHVWESPYGNSPLHF
v_gene: TRBV18; j_gene: TRBJ2-6; d_gene: -; abundance: many; CDR3nt: TGTGCCAGCTCACCACCGTGGGCAGGGGCTGGGGCCAACGTCCTGACTTTC; CDR3aa: CASSPPWAGAGANVLTF
v_gene: TRBV6-1; j_gene: TRBJ2-4; d_gene: -; abundance: -; CDR3nt: TGTGCCAGCAGCGGCGCGGGACCAAACCTAGCCAAAAACATTCAGTACTTC; CDR3aa: CASSGAGPNLAKNIQYF
v_gene: TRBV20-1; j_gene: TRBJ2-3; d_gene: -; abundance: many; CDR3nt: TGCAGGGCATGGGGGGGCCTACCTGGTGTTACGCAGTATTTT; CDR3aa: CRAWGGLPGVTQYF
v_gene: TRBV24-1; j_gene: TRBJ2-1; d_gene: TRBD2; abundance: many; CDR3nt: TGTGCCACCAGTGATTTTGCGGGGGGGCAGGTCAATGAGCAGTTCTTC; CDR3aa: CATSDFAGGQVNEQFF
v_gene: TRBV2; j_gene: TRBJ2-3; d_gene: TRBD1; abundance: many; CDR3nt: TGTGCCAGCTCAGGGGGCCCCGACACGCAGTATTTT; CDR3aa: CASSGGPDTQYF
v_gene: TRBV6-1; j_gene: TRBJ2-1; d_gene: TRBD1; abundance: many; CDR3nt: TGTGCCAGCAGTAAGGACAGGAATAATGAGCAGTTCTTC; CDR3aa: CASSKDRNNEQFF
v_gene: TRBV5-8; j_gene: TRBJ1-5; d_gene: -; abundance: -; CDR3nt: TGTGCCCGCAATACAAGCAATCAGCCCCAGCATTTT; CDR3aa: CARNTSNQPQHF
v_gene: TRBV6-5; j_gene: TRBJ1-2; d_gene: -; abundance: many; CDR3nt: TGTGCCAGCAGTTACGCCCTTGGGAGATATGGCTACACCTTC; CDR3aa: CASSYALGRYGYTF
v_gene: TRBV6-2/TRBV6-3; j_gene: TRBJ1-1; d_gene: -; abundance: many; CDR3nt: TGTGCCAGCACCGCGACAGGATGGGGTCTTGGGGTCACTGAAGCTTTCTTT; CDR3aa: CASTATGWGLGVTEAFF
v_gene: TRBV9; j_gene: TRBJ1-1; d_gene: TRBD1; abundance: many; CDR3nt: TGTGCCAGCAGCGTAGGACAGGGAGGGGGGTACACTGAAGCTTTCTTT; CDR3aa: CASSVGQGGGYTEAFF
v_gene: TRBV28; j_gene: TRBJ2-1; d_gene: -; abundance: -; CDR3nt: TGCGCAGCCTACGTGGGGGGCGCCTACAATGAGCAGTTCTTC; CDR3aa: CAAYVGGAYNEQFF
v_gene: TRBV2; j_gene: TRBJ2-7; d_gene: -; abundance: -; CDR3nt: TGTGCCAGCACCGTGAATAGAGGGGACGAGCAGTACTTC; CDR3aa: CASTVNRGDEQYF
v_gene: TRBV5-5; j_gene: TRBJ2-1; d_gene: -; abundance: -; CDR3nt: TGTGCCAGCACCCGCGGGAATGAGCAGTTCTTC; CDR3aa: CASTRGNEQFF
v_gene: TRBV4-1; j_gene: TRBJ1-4; d_gene: -; abundance: many; CDR3nt: TGCGCCAGCAGACGGCCTGGGGAAAAACTGTTTTTT; CDR3aa: CASRRPGEKLFF
v_gene: TRBV3-1; j_gene: TRBJ1-5; d_gene: -; abundance: many; CDR3nt: TGTGCCAGCAGCCAATATGACGGGGCGCCCCAGCATTTT; CDR3aa: CASSQYDGAPQHF
v_gene: TRBV5-1; j_gene: TRBJ2-4; d_gene: TRBD1; abundance: few; CDR3nt: TGCGCCAGCAGACCGGACAGGGGATACATTCAGTACTTC; CDR3aa: CASRPDRGYIQYF
v_gene: TRBV6-5; j_gene: TRBJ1-2; d_gene: -; abundance: many; CDR3nt: TGTGCCAGCAGTTACGGTCTGGGTTACGGCTATGGCTACACCTTC; CDR3aa: CASSYGLGYGYGYTF
v_gene: TRBV3-1; j_gene: TRBJ1-1; d_gene: -; abundance: many; CDR3nt: TGTGCCAGCAGCCGAGACCATCCAGGGTCGGGTAAACAGGCTGAAGCTTTCTTT; CDR3aa: CASSRDHPGSGKQAEAFF
v_gene: TRBV5-1; j_gene: TRBJ2-5; d_gene: -; abundance: many; CDR3nt: TGCGCCAGCAGCCCAAGGGACACCGAGACCCAGTACTTC; CDR3aa: CASSPRDTETQYF
v_gene: TRBV2; j_gene: TRBJ2-2; d_gene: -; abundance: -; CDR3nt: TGTGCCAGCAGTGAAGGGGTGGCAGGGCACACCGGGGAGCTGTTTTTT; CDR3aa: CASSEGVAGHTGELFF
v_gene: TRBV7-6; j_gene: TRBJ2-3; d_gene: TRBD2; abundance: many; CDR3nt: TGTGCCAGCAGCCTTGGTGCGGGAGGCCGTACAGATACGCAGTATTTT; CDR3aa: CASSLGAGGRTDTQYF
v_gene: TRBV18; j_gene: TRBJ2-3; d_gene: -; abundance: -; CDR3nt: TGTGCCAGCTCACCAGAGTTCAGGAGGCCGTTTACAGATACGCAGTATTTT; CDR3aa: CASSPEFRRPFTDTQYF